This T cell receptor (beta chain) was identified during a study of CD4 T cells in relation to SARS-CoV-2 and coronaviruses. Some clones are missing from TCRdb's copy, which holds only in-frame ones; the method was immunoSEQ multiplex PCR. The table includes 29,000 or so clones, roughly 80% detected once. The CDR3 totals 14 residues. Germline V CDR1 and CDR2: LNHDA, SQIVND (reference sequence). The V gene end was trimmed by 7 bases and the J gene end by 5 bases; junction bases not matched to a gene: 10. Comments on this clone: Its antigen is not known.

The unexposed donors gave CD4+ T cells in about 2011-2019, prior to COVID-19. Isolation of CD4+ T cells took place after approximately eleven days in culture. The specimen was CD4+ T cells from PBMCs, cultured in vitro. J is TRBJ2-5 and V is TRBV19; 7 nucleotides agree with TRBD1. This TCR was recovered from a human donor in good health. CDR3 coding DNA: TGTGCCAGTACCAACAACAGGGGATGGGAGACCCAGTACTTC. Protein: CASTNNRGWETQYF.